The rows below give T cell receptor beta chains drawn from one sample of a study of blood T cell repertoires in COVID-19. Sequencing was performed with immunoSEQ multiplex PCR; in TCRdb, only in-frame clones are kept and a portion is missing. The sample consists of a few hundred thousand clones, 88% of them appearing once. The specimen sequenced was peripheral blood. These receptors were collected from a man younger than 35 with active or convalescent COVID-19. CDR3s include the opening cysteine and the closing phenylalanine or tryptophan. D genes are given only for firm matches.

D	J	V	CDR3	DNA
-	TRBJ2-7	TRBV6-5	CASSYSGGASYEQYF	TGTGCCAGCAGTTACTCTGGGGGCGCTTCCTACGAGCAGTACTTC
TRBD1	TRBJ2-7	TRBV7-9	CASSDGQGSPYEQYF	TGTGCCAGCAGCGACGGACAGGGGAGCCCCTACGAGCAGTACTTC
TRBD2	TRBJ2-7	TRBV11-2	CASRGRGYEQYF	TGTGCCAGCAGGGGGAGGGGTTACGAGCAGTACTTC
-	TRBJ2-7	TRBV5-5	CASSRRQGLGEQYF	TGTGCCAGCAGCCGTAGACAGGGACTGGGAGAGCAGTACTTC
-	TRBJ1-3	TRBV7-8	CASSPRVPKIGNTIYF	TGTGCCAGCAGCCCCCGGGTCCCGAAAATAGGAAACACCATATATTTT
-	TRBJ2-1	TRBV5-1	CASSQSPYNEQFF	TGCGCCAGCAGCCAGTCCCCTTACAATGAGCAGTTCTTC
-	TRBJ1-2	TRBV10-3	CAISEGSYGYTF	TGTGCCATCAGCGAGGGCAGCTATGGCTACACCTTC
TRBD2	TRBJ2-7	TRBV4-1	CASSHSLLAGGYEQYF	TGCGCCAGCAGTCATTCCTTACTAGCGGGGGGTTACGAGCAGTACTTC
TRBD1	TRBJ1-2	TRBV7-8	CASSLKTGGYGYTF	TGTGCCAGCAGCTTAAAGACAGGGGGCTATGGCTACACCTTC
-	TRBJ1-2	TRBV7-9	CASSSGARTGYTF	TGTGCCAGCAGTTCAGGGGCGAGAACTGGCTACACCTTC